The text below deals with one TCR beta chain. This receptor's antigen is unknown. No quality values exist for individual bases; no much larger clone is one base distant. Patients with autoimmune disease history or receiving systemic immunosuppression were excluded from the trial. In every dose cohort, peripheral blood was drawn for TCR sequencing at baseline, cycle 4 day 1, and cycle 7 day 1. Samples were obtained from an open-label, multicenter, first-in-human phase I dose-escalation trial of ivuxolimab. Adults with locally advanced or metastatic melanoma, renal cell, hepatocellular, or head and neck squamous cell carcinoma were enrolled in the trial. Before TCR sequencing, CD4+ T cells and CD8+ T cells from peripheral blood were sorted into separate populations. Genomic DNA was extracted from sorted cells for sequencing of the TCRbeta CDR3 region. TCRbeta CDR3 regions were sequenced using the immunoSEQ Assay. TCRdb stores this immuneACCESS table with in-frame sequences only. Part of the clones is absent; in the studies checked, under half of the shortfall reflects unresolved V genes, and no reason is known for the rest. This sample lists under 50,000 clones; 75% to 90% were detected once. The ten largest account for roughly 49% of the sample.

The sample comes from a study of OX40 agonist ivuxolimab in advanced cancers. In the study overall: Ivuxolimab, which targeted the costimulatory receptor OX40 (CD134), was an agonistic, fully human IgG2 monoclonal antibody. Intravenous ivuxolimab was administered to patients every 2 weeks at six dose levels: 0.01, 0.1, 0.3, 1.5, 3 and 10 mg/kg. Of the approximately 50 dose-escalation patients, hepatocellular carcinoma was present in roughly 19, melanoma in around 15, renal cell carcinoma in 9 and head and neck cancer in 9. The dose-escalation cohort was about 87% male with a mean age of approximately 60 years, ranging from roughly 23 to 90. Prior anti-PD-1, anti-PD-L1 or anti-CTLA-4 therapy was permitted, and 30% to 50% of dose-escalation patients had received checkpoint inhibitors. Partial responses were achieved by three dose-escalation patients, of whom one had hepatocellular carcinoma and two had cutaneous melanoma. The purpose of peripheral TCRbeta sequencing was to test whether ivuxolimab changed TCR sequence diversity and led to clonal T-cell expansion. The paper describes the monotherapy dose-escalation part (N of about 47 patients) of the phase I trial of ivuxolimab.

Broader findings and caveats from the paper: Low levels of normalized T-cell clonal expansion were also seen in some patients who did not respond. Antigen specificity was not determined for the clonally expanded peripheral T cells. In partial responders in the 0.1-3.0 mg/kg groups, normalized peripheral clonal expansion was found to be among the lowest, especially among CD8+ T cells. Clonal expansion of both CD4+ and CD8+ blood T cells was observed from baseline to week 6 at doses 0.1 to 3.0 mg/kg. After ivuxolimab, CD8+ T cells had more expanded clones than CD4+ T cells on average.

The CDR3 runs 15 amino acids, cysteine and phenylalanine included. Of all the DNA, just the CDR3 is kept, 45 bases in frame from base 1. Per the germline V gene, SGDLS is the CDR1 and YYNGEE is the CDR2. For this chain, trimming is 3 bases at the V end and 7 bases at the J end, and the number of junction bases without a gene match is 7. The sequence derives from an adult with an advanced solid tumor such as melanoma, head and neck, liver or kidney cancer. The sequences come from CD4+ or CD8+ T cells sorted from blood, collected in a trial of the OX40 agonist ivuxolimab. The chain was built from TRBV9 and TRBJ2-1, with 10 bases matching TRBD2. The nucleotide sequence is TGTGCCAGCAGCGCGACTAGCGGGTATGTAAATGAGCAGTTCTTC. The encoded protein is CASSATSGYVNEQFF.